This T cell receptor (beta chain) was sequenced for a study of regulatory dendritic cells for organ transplantation. Study-wide results and caveats: Memory CD8+ clonal expansion seemed more limited with regulatory than mature dendritic cells.

TCRdb's table, derived via immunoSEQ multiplex PCR, lists solely in-frame clones and lacks some. The table records some 5,700 clones, around 62% of them present only once. Comments on this clone: The antigen is unknown.

The CDR3 is made up of 13 amino acids. Germline CDR1 LGHNA, CDR2 YNFKEQ. With 8 bases removed from V and 6 bases from J, the gap between germline ends came to 17 bases. This chain connects TRBV4-2 to TRBJ2-7, with D tentatively TRBD1 (6 bases). The sequenced sample was memory CD8+ T cells from blood. The subset: CD45RO+ memory T cells. The TCR was taken from a human donor in good health. The CDR3 region is CASSRGQTSEQYF. The CDR3 nucleotides read TGTGCCAGCTCAAGGGGACAAACAAGCGAGCAGTACTTC.